The subject of this entry is one T cell receptor (beta chain). As yet, its antigen is unknown. These data originate in a study of cytomegalovirus exposure and HLA in healthy donors. Study-wide background: An earlier analysis identified 95 million to 120 million unique TCR beta sequences in 150 million to 200 million T cells. Early released data had 65 million to 100 million unique TCRs, all coming from HLA-typed donors. Study results and limitations: Earlier analysis looked at TCR beta V segments, and most were productive about 87% or about 30% of the time. It was in a later analysis that TCR association rates were seen to vary by HLA locus, highest for DRB1 and lowest for HLA-C.

Primers for the PCR totalled 60 Vbeta and 13 Jbeta. Some clones are missing from TCRdb's copy, which holds only in-frame ones; the method was immunoSEQ multiplex PCR. Of under 95,000 clones in the sample, over 75% are singletons; the top ten hold roughly 1.9%. Per the germline V gene, CDR1 is SGHTA and CDR2 is FQGNSA. This CDR3 has 13 residues. V lost 5 bases and J 5 bases, leaving 10 bases between the germline ends. Specimen: PBMCs. The V call is TRBV7-2, the J call TRBJ1-5, with D hard to call. The origin of this receptor is a boy between 10 and 17 years old in good health and CMV-seronegative. This CDR3 is CASSIRGDQPQHF. Written as DNA, the CDR3 is TGTGCCAGCAGCATCCGGGGTGATCAGCCCCAGCATTTT.